Following are 14 T cell receptor beta chains from one sample sequenced in a study of blood T cell repertoires in COVID-19 (dated by TCRdb to 2019 to 2021). Libraries were built with the immunoSEQ multiplex PCR assay. Not all clones reach the TCRdb copy of this immuneACCESS table, which keeps in-frame sequences only. Checked studies attribute under half of the gap to unresolved V genes and leave the rest unexplained. The sample table contains about 230,000 clones; only one count was recorded for approximately 84% of them. About 16% of the sample rests with the top ten. The sequencing input was PBMCs or T cells enriched from blood (not recorded which). These receptors all stem from a man aged 18-30 years who had recovered from COVID-19.

This chain uses TRBV18 with TRBJ2-4, with 8 bases that match TRBD2. The CDR3 extends over 16 amino acids. Trimming removed 6 bases from V and 8 bases from J; junction bases left unmatched: 15. The germline gives CDR1 KGHSH, CDR2 LQKENI. The CDR3 here is CASSPQQTAGGDIQYF. The CDR3 nucleotides read TGTGCCAGCTCGCCTCAACAGACAGCCGGGGGGGACATTCAGTACTTC.

The chain carries TRBV7-9 and TRBJ1-4; 7 bases map to TRBD1. Germline values: CDR1 SEHNR, CDR2 FQNEAQ (reference sequence). This CDR3 spans 17 amino acids. Trimming at V came to 0 bases and at J to 7 bases, leaving 11 bases not matched to a gene. In DNA form, the CDR3 reads TGTGCCAGCAGCTTAGCGACAGGGATACTTGTTAGTGAAAAACTGTTTTTT. Encoded protein: CASSLATGILVSEKLFF.

The chain recombines TRBV7-9 with TRBJ2-7, with 8 bases lining up with TRBD1. Germline-derived CDR1 and CDR2 are SEHNR and FQNEAQ (reference sequence). After removal of 6 bases from V and 4 bases from J, the junction contained 11 bases not matched to a gene. This CDR3 contains 15 residues. The CDR3 here is CASSLDREGTYEQYF. The CDR3, as DNA: TGTGCCAGCAGTCTGGACAGGGAAGGTACATACGAGCAGTACTTC. Supplemented by reference TRBV7-9 and TRBJ2-7, the full variable domain reads DTGVSQNPRHKITKRGQNVTFRCDPISEHNRLYWYRQTLGQGPEFLTYFQNEAQLEKSRLLSDRFSAERPKGSFSTLEIQRTEQGDSAMYLCASSLDREGTYEQYFGPGTRLTVT.

This clone has a handful of counts. The chain is built from TRBV6-5 and TRBJ1-3; 9 positions match TRBD1. The CDR3 runs to 15 residues. CDR1 MNHEY and CDR2 SVGAGI come from the germline V gene. The ends lost 3 bases at V and 2 bases at J; junction bases unmatched: 2. The CDR3 here is CASSYGTGTGNTIYF. The CDR3 nucleotides read TGTGCCAGCAGTTATGGGACAGGGACTGGAAACACCATATATTTT.

DNA for the CDR3: TGTGCCTGGAGTGTACAAGGCAGGGGGAAGGCAGATACGCAGTATTTT. This codes for CAWSVQGRGKADTQYF. J is TRBJ2-3 and V is TRBV30; 7 bases map to TRBD1. The CDR3 is 16 amino acids. The V segment lost 0 bases and the J segment 4 bases; nucleotides outside the gene matches: 10. The germline V gene encodes CDR1 GTSNPN and CDR2 SVGIG (reference sequence).

V is TRBV28 and J is TRBJ1-5; TRBD1 is a possible D gene (5 bases). Germline CDR1 and CDR2: MDHEN and SYDVKM. V was trimmed by 3 bases and J by 2 bases, leaving 11 bases between them. This CDR3 comprises 15 residues. CDR3 sequence (DNA): TGTGCCAGCAGTTTCGCGGGGGTAGGCAATCAGCCCCAGCATTTT. It is translated as CASSFAGVGNQPQHF. Full variable domain (rest looked up from reference TRBV28 and TRBJ1-5): DVKVTQSSRYLVKRTGEKVFLECVQDMDHENMFWYRQDPGLGLRLIYFSYDVKMKEKGDIPEGYSVSREKKERFSLILESASTNQTSMYLCASSFAGVGNQPQHFGDGTRLSIL.

The chain employs TRBV14 and TRBJ2-4; TRBD1 might be the D (6 bases). The germline V gene encodes CDR1 SGHDN and CDR2 FVKESK. Trimming cost V 7 bases and J 5 bases, with 21 bases left between them. The CDR3 contains 16 residues. As DNA, the CDR3 is TGTGCCAGCATGGAGGTGGACCGCGGACAGCAAAACATTCAGTACTTC. It yields the protein CASMEVDRGQQNIQYF.

The V call is TRBV5-1, the J call TRBJ2-2; possible D gene TRBD1, 5 bases. This CDR3 comprises 14 residues. Trimming removed 3 bases at V and 0 bases at J, with 6 bases between. Germline CDR1 is SGHRS and CDR2 is YFSETQ. CDR3 amino acids: CASSYRSNTGELFF. CDR3 DNA: TGCGCCAGCAGCTACAGGTCGAACACCGGGGAGCTGTTTTTT.

This chain connects TRBV25-1 to TRBJ1-6, with 7 bases aligning to TRBD1. The CDR3 contains 14 residues. Germline V gene sequence: CDR1 MGHDK, CDR2 SYGVNS. Unmatched junction bases numbered 3, after V lost 6 bases and J lost 4 bases. The CDR3 region is CASSDRVYNSPLHF. CDR3 coding DNA: TGTGCCAGCAGCGACAGGGTATATAATTCACCCCTCCACTTT. Combining the CDR3 with reference TRBV25-1 and TRBJ1-6 gives the whole variable domain EADIYQTPRYLVIGTGKKITLECSQTMGHDKMYWYQQDPGMELHLIHYSYGVNSTEKGDLSSESTVSRIRTEHFPLTLESARPSHTSQYLCASSDRVYNSPLHFGNGTRLTVT.

The chain employs TRBV7-9 and TRBJ2-7, with TRBD2 as a possible D gene (7 bases). Trimming pared 2 bases from V and 3 bases from J, leaving 17 bases between. This CDR3 has 16 residues. Germline V gene lookup returns CDR1 SEHNR and CDR2 FQNEAQ (reference sequence). The CDR3 bases are TGTGCCAGCAGCTTAAGGGGGGGATCCGAAGACTACGAGCAGTACTTC. It yields the protein CASSLRGGSEDYEQYF.

J is TRBJ2-7 and V is TRBV18; 10 bases agree with TRBD1. The J segment lost 3 bases and the V segment lost 5 bases, leaving 4 bases of the junction unmatched. Germline loops: CDR1 KGHSH, CDR2 LQKENI. The CDR3 spans 14 residues. CDR3 amino acids: CASSSTGGVYEQYF. The CDR3 nucleotides read TGTGCCAGCTCATCGACAGGGGGCGTCTACGAGCAGTACTTC.

The genes are TRBV5-5 and TRBJ2-2; the D gene is possibly TRBD1 (6 bases). This CDR3 is built from 13 residues. The V gene lost 4 bases and the J gene lost 6 bases, with 10 bases spanning the gap. Per the germline V gene, CDR1 is SGHKS and CDR2 is YYEKEE (reference sequence). CDR3 in amino acids: CASSPGQSGELFF. The CDR3 nucleotides are TGTGCCAGCAGCCCTGGACAGTCCGGGGAGCTGTTTTTT.

The chain uses TRBV19 and TRBJ2-1; D is undetermined. Trimming took off 3 bases at V and 0 bases at J, with 6 bases between the two ends. The V gene's germline CDR1 is LNHDA and CDR2 SQIVND (reference sequence). The CDR3 is 14 amino acids. CDR3: CASSMLASYNEQFF. The CDR3 DNA reads TGTGCCAGTAGTATGTTGGCCTCCTACAATGAGCAGTTCTTC. Variable domain in full (rest from reference TRBV19 and TRBJ2-1): DGGITQSPKYLFRKEGQNVTLSCEQNLNHDAMYWYRQDPGQGLRLIYYSQIVNDFQKGDIAEGYSVSREKKESFPLTVTSAQKNPTAFYLCASSMLASYNEQFFGPGTRLTVL.

V is TRBV19 and J is TRBJ1-3; no definite D call. CDR3 length equals 15 residues. Germline lookup yields CDR1 LNHDA and CDR2 SQIVND (reference sequence). Trimming left V 4 bases short and J 0 bases short, with 10 bases between. This CDR3 reads CASSTQVDSGNTIYF. Written as DNA, the CDR3 is TGTGCCAGTAGTACGCAGGTAGACTCTGGAAACACCATATATTTT.